The 2 T cell receptor beta chains below come from one sample, sequenced in a study of cytomegalovirus exposure and HLA in healthy donors. 13 Jbeta primers and 60 Vbeta primers were used for the PCR. The method was immunoSEQ multiplex PCR; TCRdb's version includes in-frame clones alone and lacks a portion of them. The data contain 120,000 or so clones, approximately 70% of them singletons. The sample consisted of PBMCs. Receptor source: a man between 18 and 29 years old in good health and CMV-seronegative.

This clone occurred a few times. Here the CDR3 DNA reads TGTGCCAGCAGTACAACAGGGTTGGGAGGCTACACCTTC. Protein product: CASSTTGLGGYTF. The chain recombines TRBV6-1 with TRBJ1-2; perhaps TRBD1 as D (6 bases). The CDR3 sequence is 13 residues long. V lost 5 bases and J lost 8, with 15 bases in between. CDR1 is MNHNS, CDR2 SASEGT, per germline.

This clone was found a few times. The gene calls are TRBV10-3 and TRBJ2-7; perhaps TRBD2 as D (6 bases). Between the trimmed V and J ends, which lost 3 bases and 7 bases, there was a span of 16 bases. The V gene's germline CDR1 is ENHRY and CDR2 SYGVKD. The CDR3 consists of 14 residues. CDR3 region: CAISDSSLGGEQYF. The CDR3 DNA sequence: TGTGCCATCAGTGATTCCAGTCTCGGGGGTGAGCAGTACTTC.